This T cell receptor (beta chain) emerged from a study of beta chain features in type 1 diabetes. About the research overall: On cell yields, gender and age, patients and healthy donors were similar. Examined across all samples were just under 110,000,000 sorted cells.

CDR3 length: 15 residues. The ends lost 5 bases at V and 14 bases at J; junction bases unmatched: 13. Per the germline V gene, CDR1 is MDHEN and CDR2 is SYDVKM. Heparinised blood was drawn once per donor, averaging approximately 0.12 L. General study results and limits: A greater similarity of naive, central memory and Treg TCRB repertoires was seen among patients than among healthy donors. Moderately but significantly shorter TCRB CDR3s were found in Type 1 diabetes patients in all four CD4+ subsets.

This clone came up a few times. Antigen unknown. The authors reverse transcribed all of the isolated RNA, so sequencing captured expressed TCRB transcripts. Using immunoSEQ multiplex PCR, the repertoire was profiled, and TCRdb retains in-frame clones only, with some absent. The profile covers some 290,000 clones, with 13% to 15% appearing a single time and about 0.017% taken by the ten largest. This chain joins TRBV28 and TRBJ2-1, with TRBD2 matching 12 bases. Sequencing was done on a sample of naive CD4+ T cells from blood. The receptor was isolated from a man aged 30-40 years with type 1 diabetes. The CDR3 region is CASSASGLAGALEFF. The CDR3, as DNA: TGTGCCAGCAGTGCCTCGGGACTAGCGGGTGCTCTCGAGTTCTTC.